The 10 T cell receptor beta chains presented below share a single source sample, sequenced in a study of blood T cell repertoires in COVID-19. Produced via immunoSEQ multiplex PCR; TCRdb's table is partial and in-frame only. The sample holds about 190,000 clones, about nine tenths seen once. The sequencing sample was made of peripheral blood. These receptors came from a man aged 35-49 years with acute or convalescent COVID-19.

This chain connects TRBV9 to TRBJ2-1; 9 nucleotides match TRBD1. Looked up from germline, CDR1 is SGDLS and CDR2 is YYNGEE. The CDR3 totals 15 residues. J was trimmed by 12 bases and V by 3 bases; bases with no gene match: 13. The CDR3 nucleotides are TGTGCCAGCAGCGCACCCGACAGGGGGAGGTTAAGGCAGTTCTTC. This codes for CASSAPDRGRLRQFF.

The rearrangement uses TRBV5-1 and TRBJ2-3; 7 nucleotides align to TRBD2. J lost 0 bases, V lost 4 bases, and 5 bases had no gene match. This CDR3 is built from 15 residues. The germline V gene has CDR1 SGHRS and CDR2 YFSETQ. CDR3 coding DNA: TGCGCCAGCAGCACGAGGGAGGGTAGCACAGATACGCAGTATTTT. Protein product: CASSTREGSTDTQYF.

J is TRBJ2-3 and V is TRBV27; 13 bases are shared with TRBD2. Germline CDR1 reads MNHEY; CDR2 reads SMNVEV (reference sequence). The CDR3 is made up of 19 amino acids. J was trimmed by 3 bases and V by 5 bases; bases with no gene match: 14. Here the CDR3 DNA reads TGTGCCAGCAGTCCGTTGAGACCGGGACTAGCGGGGAAGACAGATACGCAGTATTTT. Protein product: CASSPLRPGLAGKTDTQYF.

This clone was seen just once. The chain employs TRBV27 and TRBJ1-1; 9 nucleotides line up with TRBD1. Looked up from germline, CDR1 is MNHEY and CDR2 is SMNVEV (reference sequence). V lost 2 bases to trimming and J lost 6 bases; unmatched junction nucleotides: 4. This CDR3 contains 14 residues. The CDR3 loop is CASSLGQGSPEAFF. The CDR3 nucleotides read TGTGCCAGCAGTTTAGGACAGGGGAGCCCTGAAGCTTTCTTT.

This clone was detected once. V gene TRBV5-4 combines with J gene TRBJ2-5; 11 positions match TRBD2. V lost 1 base to trimming and J lost 1 base; unmatched junction nucleotides: 3. Germline loops: CDR1 SGHNT, CDR2 YYREEE (reference sequence). This CDR3 contains 16 residues. CDR3 DNA sequence: TGTGCCAGCAGCTTGTCCGGGACTAGCGGCCAAGAGACCCAGTACTTC. Its protein product is CASSLSGTSGQETQYF.

V and J are TRBV2 and TRBJ2-7, with D tentatively TRBD2 (6 bases). V lost 6 bases and J lost 6, with 18 bases in between. This CDR3 region has 14 residues. Germline CDR1 reads SNHLY; CDR2 reads FYNNEI. The CDR3 protein is CASRRDPEGIEQYF. CDR3 DNA: TGTGCCAGCAGGCGGGACCCCGAAGGGATCGAGCAGTACTTC.

This chain links TRBV28 with TRBJ1-5; no firm D call. This CDR3 region has 14 residues. V lost 4 bases, J lost 11 bases, and 18 bases lay in between. Germline values: CDR1 MDHEN, CDR2 SYDVKM. Here the CDR3 reads CASSSRTGKLAQHF. The CDR3 nucleotides read TGTGCCAGCAGTTCACGGACTGGCAAGTTGGCCCAGCATTTT.

This clone appeared once. The J gene is TRBJ1-6, the V gene TRBV2; D might be TRBD1 (6 bases). The germline V gene has CDR1 SNHLY and CDR2 FYNNEI. V lost 6 bases and J lost 3, with 9 bases in between. This CDR3 comprises 14 residues. The CDR3 spells CASRDSSYNSPLHF. CDR3 in DNA: TGTGCCAGCAGGGACAGTAGCTATAATTCACCCCTCCACTTT. Complete variable domain (other parts from reference TRBV2 and TRBJ1-6): EPEVTQTPSHQVTQMGQEVILRCVPISNHLYFYWYRQILGQKVEFLVSFYNNEISEKSEIFDDQFSVERPDGSNFTLKIRSTKLEDSAMYFCASRDSSYNSPLHFGNGTRLTVT.

The chain links TRBV7-9 to TRBJ1-1, with D possibly TRBD1 on 5 matching bases. V was pared by 7 bases and J by 1 base, with 7 bases between. The CDR3 is 12 residues long. Germline CDR1 and CDR2: SEHNR and FQNEAQ (reference sequence). In DNA, the CDR3 is TGTGCCAGCACCCAGGGGAACACTGAAGCTTTCTTT. Its protein is CASTQGNTEAFF.

The DNA for the CDR3 is TGTGCCAGCAGTCCAGGGGGCAGGGGCTATGGCTACACCTTC. Its translation: CASSPGGRGYGYTF. The chain joins TRBV2 to TRBJ1-2; TRBD1 agrees at 8 bases. The V gene's germline CDR1 is SNHLY and CDR2 FYNNEI. This CDR3 is built from 14 residues. After removal of 5 bases from V and 4 bases from J, the junction contained 6 bases not matched to a gene.